Shown below are 19 T cell receptor beta chains from a single sample sequenced in a study of blood T cell repertoires in COVID-19. Clones were sequenced by immunoSEQ multiplex PCR, and TCRdb holds only the in-frame ones, with some missing. The sample includes some 310,000 clones, around 92% of them seen just once. The sequencing sample was made of PBMCs or T cells enriched from blood (not recorded which). The receptors shown here come from a woman between 25 and 40 years old who had recovered from COVID-19.

The chain combines TRBV7-9 with TRBJ2-1; 7 positions agree with TRBD1. The trim removed 2 bases at V and 4 bases at J, leaving 2 bases unmatched. This CDR3 is 14 amino acids long. Germline-derived CDR1 and CDR2 are SEHNR and FQNEAQ (reference sequence). Written as DNA, the CDR3 is TGTGCCAGCAGCTTATCGGGACAGTACAATGAGCAGTTCTTC. Its translation: CASSLSGQYNEQFF.

The chain recombines TRBV28 with TRBJ2-5; 7 nucleotides align to TRBD1. V was pared by 5 bases and J by 10 bases, with 7 bases of the junction left unmatched. The CDR3 has 12 amino acids. Germline V lookup: CDR1 MDHEN, CDR2 SYDVKM. In DNA, the CDR3 is TGTGCCAGCAGTAAACAGGGGAGAAACCAGTACTTC. This gives the protein CASSKQGRNQYF.

The chain carries TRBV5-1 and TRBJ1-6, with 10 bases identical to TRBD1. This CDR3 comprises 16 residues. CDR1 SGHRS and CDR2 YFSETQ come from the germline V gene. Trimming took 6 bases from V and 7 from J; bases not matched to a gene: 10. CDR3 residues: CASTRGGQGLNSPLHF. Written as DNA, the CDR3 is TGCGCCAGCACCAGAGGGGGACAGGGGTTGAATTCACCCCTCCACTTT.

This chain links TRBV18 with TRBJ1-6, with 8 bases matching TRBD1. The CDR3 consists of 15 residues. After removal of 5 bases from V and 7 bases from J, the junction contained 7 bases not matched to a gene. CDR1 and CDR2 from the germline V gene are KGHSH and LQKENI. The CDR3 nucleotides are TGTGCCAGCTCAGCCTCCGGGACAGGAAATTCACCCCTCCACTTT. Translated, it gives CASSASGTGNSPLHF.

V is TRBV7-9 and J is TRBJ2-7; tentatively, D is TRBD2 (6 bases). The CDR3 has 14 residues. Germline-derived CDR1 and CDR2 are SEHNR and FQNEAQ (reference sequence). Trimming stripped 3 bases from V and 3 bases from J, with 12 bases between. The CDR3 DNA is TGTGCCAGCAGCTTGGGCCTGGAGGGCTACGAGCAGTACTTC. It is translated as CASSLGLEGYEQYF.

This rearrangement joins TRBV6-4 to TRBJ2-1, with TRBD2 matching over 8 bases. Germline CDR1 MRHNA, CDR2 SNTAGT. V lost 5 bases to trimming and J lost 7 bases; unmatched junction nucleotides: 4. The CDR3 length is 13 residues. CDR3 region: CASSSGGGNEQFF. The CDR3 DNA reads TGTGCCAGCAGTTCCGGGGGGGGTAATGAGCAGTTCTTC.

This chain's CDR3 is CASSKPAHEQYF. In DNA form, the CDR3 reads TGTGCCAGTAGTAAACCCGCGCACGAGCAGTACTTC. This sequence joins TRBV28 and TRBJ2-7, with D uncertain. The CDR3 is made up of 12 amino acids. Germline CDR1 reads MDHEN; CDR2 reads SYDVKM. Trimming removed 9 bases from V and 5 bases from J, with 14 bases in between.

This rearrangement joins TRBV10-1 to TRBJ1-1; D perhaps matches TRBD1 (5 bases). Germline V lookup: CDR1 WNHNN, CDR2 SYGVQD (reference sequence). The CDR3 covers 15 residues. Trimming removed 2 bases at V and 5 bases at J, with 15 bases between. This CDR3 reads CASSEVYGGETEAFF. In DNA, the CDR3 is TGCGCCAGCAGTGAGGTTTACGGGGGGGAAACTGAAGCTTTCTTT.

The rearrangement links TRBV18 to TRBJ1-4; a weak D match, TRBD1 (5 bases). CDR1 KGHSH and CDR2 LQKENI come from the germline V gene. This CDR3 has 19 amino acids. V was cut by 5 bases and J by 5 bases, with 27 bases left in between. The CDR3 sequence is CASSFTGFNRNQPNEKLFF. The DNA for the CDR3 is TGTGCCAGCTCATTCACAGGTTTTAACAGGAACCAACCAAATGAAAAACTGTTTTTT.

The chain joins TRBV19 to TRBJ2-2; 8 bases align to TRBD1. Germline loops: CDR1 LNHDA, CDR2 SQIVND (reference sequence). This CDR3 has 17 amino acids. V lost 10 bases and J lost 2; bases outside the gene matches: 15. CDR3 nucleotides: TGTGCCACGACAAGCCGGCGGACAGGGATAAACACCGGGGAGCTGTTTTTT. Protein: CATTSRRTGINTGELFF.

This clone has only one observation. J is TRBJ2-7 and V is TRBV30, with D possibly being TRBD1 (5 bases). The length of the CDR3 is 13 residues. Trimming removed 8 bases at V and 3 bases at J, with 17 bases between. The germline V gene encodes CDR1 GTSNPN and CDR2 SVGIG (reference sequence). The CDR3 DNA sequence: TGTGCCGGTACAGGACGGCAGAACTACGAGCAGTACTTC. Translating it yields CAGTGRQNYEQYF.

This sequence joins TRBV7-2 and TRBJ1-2; 8 nucleotides agree with TRBD1. Trimming at V came to 4 bases and at J to 8 bases, leaving 6 bases not matched to a gene. The CDR3 has 13 residues. Germline V CDR1 and CDR2: SGHTA, FQGNSA. For the CDR3, the DNA is TGTGCCAGCAGCTCGACAGGGGAGGGAGGCTACACCTTC. It is translated as CASSSTGEGGYTF.

This sequence joins TRBV27 and TRBJ1-2; a weak D match, TRBD1 (5 bases). The germline gives CDR1 MNHEY, CDR2 SMNVEV (reference sequence). The V end was cut by 2 bases, the J end by 5 bases, with 12 bases between. There are 14 residues in the CDR3. DNA of the CDR3: TGTGCCAGCAGTTTAAGGCCCAGGGATTATGGCTACACCTTC. Translated: CASSLRPRDYGYTF.

The chain joins TRBV10-3 to TRBJ1-2; a weak D match, TRBD1 (6 bases). CDR3 size: 13 residues. Germline CDR1 and CDR2: ENHRY and SYGVKD. Trimming removed 7 bases from V and 2 bases from J, with 11 bases in between. The CDR3 loop is CAIKDSSNYGYTF. CDR3 DNA sequence: TGTGCCATCAAGGACAGTTCCAACTATGGCTACACCTTC.

This sequence joins TRBV5-1 and TRBJ2-2, with a weak D call TRBD2 (7 bases). The CDR3 contains 14 residues. V was cut by 3 bases and J by 5 bases, with 11 bases left in between. In germline, CDR1 is SGHRS, CDR2 YFSETQ. DNA of the CDR3: TGCGCCAGCAGCTGGGGGGGCCCGACCGGGGAGCTGTTTTTT. Translation gives CASSWGGPTGELFF.

This clone turned up a few times. Other DNA sequences from this sample encode an identical CDR3 as well. The V gene is TRBV6-5, the J gene TRBJ1-1, with TRBD1 matching 8 bases. From germline, CDR1 is MNHEY and CDR2 SVGAGI. This CDR3 has 14 residues. Unmatched junction bases numbered 4, after V lost 6 bases and J lost 1 base. CDR3 DNA: TGTGCCAGCAGCAGCGGACAGGGGAACACTGAAGCTTTCTTT. This gives the protein CASSSGQGNTEAFF.

The chain links TRBV4-2 to TRBJ1-2, with 7 bases lining up with TRBD1. Germline trimming cut 0 bases from V and 2 bases from J; bases unmatched to any gene: 6. The CDR3 is 16 amino acids. The germline V gene encodes CDR1 LGHNA and CDR2 YNFKEQ. The CDR3 reads CASSQEGGMINYGYTF. The CDR3 DNA reads TGTGCCAGCAGCCAAGAAGGGGGCATGATCAACTATGGCTACACCTTC.

This chain connects TRBV28 to TRBJ2-7; D is uncertain. With 1 base removed from V and 3 bases from J, the gap between germline ends came to 4 bases. This CDR3 has 12 residues. Germline lookup yields CDR1 MDHEN and CDR2 SYDVKM. The CDR3 DNA sequence: TGTGCCAGCAGTTTATCGTACTACGAGCAGTACTTC. Its translation is CASSLSYYEQYF.

This clone was seen only once. This rearrangement joins TRBV11-2 to TRBJ2-7, with 10 bases fitting TRBD1. The junction had 7 bases not matched to a gene; V was cut back by 5 bases and J by 6 bases. This CDR3 comprises 14 residues. Germline assignment: CDR1 SGHAT and CDR2 FQNNGV. The CDR3 DNA reads as TGTGCCAGCAGCCCTTGGACAGGGGGTGGCGAGCAGTACTTC. This encodes CASSPWTGGGEQYF.